The sequence of this TCR beta chain was determined in a study of immune cell composition in non-small cell lung cancer. Genomic DNA came from frozen unsorted single-cell suspensions. This clone was seen more than once but under ten times. V lost 2 bases and J lost 4, with 12 bases in between. The germline V gene has CDR1 MGHRA and CDR2 YSYEKL. CDR3 length: 15 amino acids. Sequencing was performed with immunoSEQ multiplex PCR; in TCRdb, only in-frame clones are kept and a portion is missing. The table has about 1,700 clones, approximately 78% seen once. The sequencing input was lung tumor tissue. The chain has TRBV4-1 and TRBJ2-1, with a tentative D call TRBD2 (5 bases). This clonotype was sampled from a human donor with non-small cell lung cancer. This CDR3 is CASSQTGSGYNEQFF. The DNA for the CDR3 is TGCGCCAGCAGCCAAACGGGGTCGGGGTACAATGAGCAGTTCTTC.